These 11 T cell receptor beta chains came from one sample sequenced in a study of shared clonotypes between healthy human individuals. TCRdb's table, derived via immunoSEQ multiplex PCR, lists solely in-frame clones and lacks some. Here the sample spans fewer than 1.6 million clones, roughly 98.5% being singletons. Sequencing was carried out using naive CD4+ T cells sorted from blood. Regarding subset: CD45RA+ positively selected. Source of these receptors: a man aged 25-45 years in good health.

The V and J genes are TRBV19 and TRBJ1-1; TRBD1 is a possible D gene (5 bases). V was clipped by 10 bases and J by 1 base, with 13 bases between them. Germline V gene lookup returns CDR1 LNHDA and CDR2 SQIVND (reference sequence). This CDR3 is built from 13 residues. The CDR3 loop reads CATSGQRNTEAFF. DNA for the CDR3: TGTGCCACTTCGGGGCAACGGAACACTGAAGCTTTCTTT.

The chain has TRBV4-3 and TRBJ2-1; 13 bases are a match to TRBD2. This CDR3 contains 18 residues. V shed 3 bases and J 6 bases; nucleotides not matched to a gene: 11. Germline CDR1 reads LGHNA; CDR2 reads YSLEER. The CDR3: CASSHHTGTSGTPNEQFF. The CDR3 coding sequence is TGCGCCAGCAGCCACCACACCGGGACTAGCGGGACTCCCAATGAGCAGTTCTTC.

This rearrangement joins TRBV10-3 to TRBJ1-5; D possibly corresponds to TRBD1 (6 bases). In germline, CDR1 is ENHRY, CDR2 SYGVKD. Trimming shortened V by 8 bases and J by 0 bases, and 17 bases separated the two germline ends. This CDR3 region has 16 residues. CDR3 sequence: CAIGRGDTNSNQPQHF. CDR3 DNA sequence: TGTGCCATCGGCCGGGGGGACACTAATAGCAATCAGCCCCAGCATTTT.

The chain links TRBV5-1 to TRBJ2-5; 9 positions agree with TRBD1. Germline CDR1 SGHRS, CDR2 YFSETQ. This CDR3 region has 16 residues. V trimming: 1 base; J trimming: 3 bases; junction bases outside the gene matches: 7. This CDR3 reads CASSLPSGQGKETQYF. The CDR3 DNA follows: TGCGCCAGCAGCTTGCCCTCGGGACAGGGTAAAGAGACCCAGTACTTC.

The rearrangement links TRBV5-4 to TRBJ1-2, with D possibly TRBD1 on 6 matching bases. CDR1 and CDR2 from the germline V gene are SGHNT and YYREEE (reference sequence). Trimming pared 0 bases from V and 8 bases from J, leaving 11 bases between. This CDR3 spans 13 amino acids. The CDR3 spells CASSLGQEKGYTF. DNA of the CDR3: TGTGCCAGCAGCTTGGGACAGGAAAAGGGCTACACCTTC. Drawing the rest from reference TRBV5-4 and TRBJ1-2, the complete variable domain is ETGVTQSPTHLIKTRGQQVTLRCSSQSGHNTVSWYQQALGQGPQFIFQYYREEENGRGNFPPRFSGLQFPNYSSELNVNALELDDSALYLCASSLGQEKGYTFGSGTRLTVV.

The chain uses TRBV5-6 and TRBJ2-5; D gene ambiguous. The CDR3 is made up of 16 amino acids. Per the germline V gene, CDR1 is SGHDT and CDR2 is YYEEEE. Trimming took 1 base from V and 0 from J, leaving 13 bases between them. CDR3 sequence: CASSLFGGQHQETQYF. The CDR3 DNA is TGTGCCAGCAGCTTGTTCGGCGGCCAGCACCAAGAGACCCAGTACTTC.

The V and J genes are TRBV29-1 and TRBJ2-7; 10 nucleotides match TRBD2. This CDR3 spans 11 amino acids. Germline V gene data show CDR1 as SQVTM and CDR2 as ANQGSEA. V shed 6 bases, J shed 6 bases, and the junction held 2 bases outside the gene matches. This CDR3 is CSVGTSVEQYF. In nucleotides, the CDR3 is TGCAGCGTGGGGACTAGCGTCGAGCAGTACTTC.

This clone was counted a single time. V is TRBV7-9 and J is TRBJ1-1; no firm D call. Trimming pared 5 bases from V and 2 bases from J, leaving 6 bases between. Germline V CDR1 and CDR2: SEHNR, FQNEAQ (reference sequence). The CDR3 covers 12 residues. CDR3 DNA: TGTGCCAGCAGCATACTCAACACTGAAGCTTTCTTT. Translated: CASSILNTEAFF.

This chain joins TRBV9 and TRBJ2-3; tentatively, D is TRBD1 (6 bases). Germline assignment: CDR1 SGDLS and CDR2 YYNGEE. Trimming took 2 bases from V and 5 from J, leaving 15 bases between them. The CDR3 has 15 amino acids. CDR3 coding DNA: TGTGCCAGCAGCGTTGTGGACAGAGCGAGAGATACGCAGTATTTT. Translated, it gives CASSVVDRARDTQYF.

The rearrangement links TRBV10-3 to TRBJ2-7; TRBD2 agrees at 8 bases. The trim removed 7 bases at V and 6 bases at J, leaving 11 bases unmatched. The V gene's germline CDR1 is ENHRY and CDR2 SYGVKD. CDR3 length: 14 residues. The CDR3 DNA is TGTGCCATCAACGAGCGGGAGAGCCCTGCCGAGCAGTACTTC. It codes for CAINERESPAEQYF.

This sequence joins TRBV7-2 and TRBJ2-7; D gene uncertain. CDR3 length: 12 residues. The germline V and J ends were trimmed by 5 bases and 6 bases, with 11 bases remaining between them. Germline-derived CDR1 and CDR2 are SGHTA and FQGNSA. The CDR3 DNA reads as TGTGCCAGCAGCCTAAACACCGGCGAGCAGTACTTC. The encoded protein is CASSLNTGEQYF.